The T cell receptor beta chain under discussion was sequenced for a study of T-cell reconstitution after alpha-beta-depleted transplantation in children. As regards this clonotype: Its target is unknown. With a much larger clone just one base away, this may be a read error.

Preparation of the TCRbeta library was carried out with unique molecular identifiers. TCRdb re-called the PCR reads with MiXCR, one entry per CDR3 protein. The sample includes about 640,000 distinct CDR3 sequences, over 10% seen only once; the top ten take about 2.2%. Study findings and constraints: Several hundred graft clones that had expanded were reportedly the source of alpha-beta T cells about two months after transplant. One year after transplant, T-cell counts and diversity came mostly from newly produced T cells. Surviving recipient T cells and thymic progenitors produced the high day-60 TCRbeta diversity seen in some patients.

Germline V gene lookup returns CDR1 DFQATT and CDR2 SNEGSKA (reference sequence). CDR3 length: 15 residues. V gene TRBV20-1 combines with J gene TRBJ2-7, with 12 positions matching TRBD2. This sequence was found in a male patient aged 10 to 17 who had a stem cell transplant for acute myeloid leukemia, so the T cells may come from the graft donor. The sample was PBMCs, mostly from graft donor cells, taken 360 days after TCRalphabeta/CD19-depleted stem cell transplant. This CDR3 reads CSALAGGRGSCEQYF. In nucleotides, the CDR3 is TGCAGTGCCCTAGCGGGAGGGAGGGGCTCCTGCGAGCAGTACTTC.